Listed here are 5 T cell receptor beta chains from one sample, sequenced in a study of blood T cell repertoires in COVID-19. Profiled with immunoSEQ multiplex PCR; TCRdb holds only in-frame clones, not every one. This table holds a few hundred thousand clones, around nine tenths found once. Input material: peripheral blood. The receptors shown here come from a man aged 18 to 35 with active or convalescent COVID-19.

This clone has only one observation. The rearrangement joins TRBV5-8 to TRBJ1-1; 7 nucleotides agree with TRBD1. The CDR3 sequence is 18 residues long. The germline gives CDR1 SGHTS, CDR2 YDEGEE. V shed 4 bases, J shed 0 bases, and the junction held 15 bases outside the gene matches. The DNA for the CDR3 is TGTGCCAGCAGCGCTATTGACAGGGAAGAGATATTGAACACTGAAGCTTTCTTT. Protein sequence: CASSAIDREEILNTEAFF.

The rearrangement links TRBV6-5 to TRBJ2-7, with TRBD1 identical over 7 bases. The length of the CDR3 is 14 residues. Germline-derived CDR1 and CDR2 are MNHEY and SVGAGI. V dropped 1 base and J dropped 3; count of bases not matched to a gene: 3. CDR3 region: CASSYYRGSYEQYF. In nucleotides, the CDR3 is TGTGCCAGCAGTTACTACAGGGGAAGCTACGAGCAGTACTTC.

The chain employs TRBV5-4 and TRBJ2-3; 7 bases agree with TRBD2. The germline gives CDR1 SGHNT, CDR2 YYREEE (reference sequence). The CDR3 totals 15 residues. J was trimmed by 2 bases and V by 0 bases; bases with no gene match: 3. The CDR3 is CASSLGGGNTDTQYF. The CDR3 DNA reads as TGTGCCAGCAGCTTGGGCGGGGGAAACACAGATACGCAGTATTTT.

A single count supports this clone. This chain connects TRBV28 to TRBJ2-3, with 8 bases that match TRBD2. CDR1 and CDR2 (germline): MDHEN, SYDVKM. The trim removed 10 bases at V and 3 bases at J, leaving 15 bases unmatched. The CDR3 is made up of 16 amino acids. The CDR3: CATTPPGGRVTDTQYF. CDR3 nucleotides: TGTGCCACCACTCCCCCGGGGGGGCGTGTGACAGATACGCAGTATTTT.

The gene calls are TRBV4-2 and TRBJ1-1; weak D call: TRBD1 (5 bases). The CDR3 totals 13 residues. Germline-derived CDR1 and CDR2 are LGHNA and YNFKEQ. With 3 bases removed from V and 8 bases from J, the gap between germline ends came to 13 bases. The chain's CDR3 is CASSHWDSPEAFF. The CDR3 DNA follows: TGTGCCAGCAGCCATTGGGACTCTCCAGAAGCTTTCTTT.